A single sample is the source of the 26 T cell receptor beta chains below, sequenced in a study of T cell responses to AZD1222 COVID-19 vaccine. Sequencing was performed with immunoSEQ multiplex PCR; in TCRdb, only in-frame clones are kept and a portion is missing. The data hold tens of thousands of clones, with roughly 90% observed a single time. The source material was peripheral blood, sampled on day 0 of AZD1222 vaccination. Every receptor here comes from an adult in good health.

This rearrangement joins TRBV7-2 to TRBJ2-2, with D uncertain. The CDR3 spans 14 residues. Germline CDR1 is SGHTA and CDR2 is FQGNSA. Trimming removed 4 bases at V and 6 bases at J, with 12 bases between. CDR3 sequence: CASSSGLWAGELFF. In DNA, the CDR3 is TGTGCCAGCAGCTCCGGCCTTTGGGCCGGGGAGCTGTTTTTT.

This clone occurred once. The gene calls are TRBV28 and TRBJ1-3, with D possibly TRBD1 on 5 matching bases. CDR1 is MDHEN, CDR2 SYDVKM, per germline. The CDR3 is 15 residues long. V lost 8 bases and J lost 4, with 18 bases in between. In nucleotides, the CDR3 is TGTGCCAGCCTCTCAGGGTTGTCATCAGGAAACACCATATATTTT. Encoded protein: CASLSGLSSGNTIYF.

The CDR3: CATSTPSTDTQYF. CDR3 nucleotide sequence: TGTGCCACCTCGACACCTAGCACAGATACGCAGTATTTT. The chain carries TRBV28 and TRBJ2-3; no reliable D call. Germline CDR1 reads MDHEN; CDR2 reads SYDVKM. Trimming removed 10 bases from V and 0 bases from J, with 11 bases in between. CDR3 length: 13 residues.

In its sample, this clone was seen once. The rearrangement uses TRBV18 and TRBJ2-3; TRBD1 matches 9 bases. V lost 5 bases, J lost 3 bases, and 3 bases stayed unmatched. The germline V gene encodes CDR1 KGHSH and CDR2 LQKENI. The CDR3 runs to 14 residues. The CDR3: CASSVGQGTDTQYF. CDR3 DNA: TGTGCCAGCTCAGTTGGACAGGGGACAGATACGCAGTATTTT.

V is TRBV19 and J is TRBJ1-2; D uncertain. Trimming removed 1 base at V and 5 bases at J, with 8 bases between. This CDR3 comprises 13 residues. The germline V gene has CDR1 LNHDA and CDR2 SQIVND (reference sequence). The CDR3 protein is CASSIGKQYGYTF. The DNA of the CDR3 is TGTGCCAGTAGTATAGGGAAGCAGTATGGCTACACCTTC.

This rearrangement joins TRBV18 to TRBJ1-2; TRBD1 is a possible D gene (5 bases). The V gene's germline CDR1 is KGHSH and CDR2 LQKENI. This CDR3 comprises 15 residues. V dropped 5 bases and J dropped 1 base, with 14 bases sitting between them. In nucleotides, the CDR3 is TGTGCCAGCTCAGGGGGAAGCCCCGATAACTATGGCTACACCTTC. It translates to CASSGGSPDNYGYTF.

This clone was picked up a small number of times. The chain employs TRBV7-3 and TRBJ2-1, with D perhaps TRBD1 or TRBD2 (5 bases each). CDR3 size: 12 residues. V lost 2 bases and J 9 bases, leaving 8 bases between the germline ends. Per germline, CDR1 SGHTA and CDR2 FQGTGA. CDR3 sequence: CASSLFGGEQFF. The DNA of the CDR3 is TGTGCCAGCAGCTTATTTGGGGGTGAGCAGTTCTTC.

The rearrangement links TRBV16 to TRBJ1-2; D is undetermined. CDR1 is KGHSY, CDR2 FQNENV, per germline. Trimming pared 1 base from V and 5 bases from J, leaving 11 bases between. The CDR3 has 14 residues. CDR3 bases: TGTGCCAGCAGCCAATATAAGGGCCCATATGGCTACACCTTC. It translates to CASSQYKGPYGYTF.

This clone has just one count. This sequence joins TRBV2 and TRBJ1-5; D may be TRBD1 (6 bases). Germline CDR1 reads SNHLY; CDR2 reads FYNNEI. V lost 6 bases and J lost 3, with 15 bases in between. CDR3 length: 15 amino acids. The CDR3 sequence: CASRLQGDDNQPQHF. In DNA, the CDR3 is TGTGCCAGCAGATTACAGGGAGATGACAATCAGCCCCAGCATTTT.

This rearrangement joins TRBV28 to TRBJ2-7; 9 bases line up with TRBD1. J gave up 4 bases and V 4 bases, and 2 bases lay outside the gene matches. Per the germline V gene, CDR1 is MDHEN and CDR2 is SYDVKM. The CDR3 covers 13 residues. The DNA for the CDR3 is TGTGCCAGCAGTTCGGGACAGGGTTACGAGCAGTACTTC. Protein product: CASSSGQGYEQYF.

This chain joins TRBV3-1 (or the pseudogene TRBV3-2) and TRBJ1-3, with a possible D match to TRBD1 (5 bases). Germline assignment: CDR1 LGHDT and CDR2 YNNKEL (reference sequence). The V gene lost 3 bases and the J gene lost 0 bases, with 12 bases spanning the gap. The CDR3 loop spans 16 amino acids. Here the CDR3 reads CASSQKGRISGNTIYF. Written as DNA, the CDR3 is TGTGCCAGCAGCCAGAAGGGACGCATCTCTGGAAACACCATATATTTT.

The count of this clone is one. The chain couples TRBV28 to TRBJ2-2; 13 nucleotides align to TRBD2. The V segment lost 4 bases and the J segment 7 bases; nucleotides outside the gene matches: 6. The germline V gene encodes CDR1 MDHEN and CDR2 SYDVKM. This CDR3 comprises 16 residues. This CDR3 reads CASSSWTSGSGGELFF. CDR3 coding DNA: TGTGCCAGCAGTTCCTGGACTAGCGGGAGTGGCGGGGAGCTGTTTTTT.

The chain is built from TRBV28 and TRBJ2-4; 7 bases fit TRBD2. The V gene's germline CDR1 is MDHEN and CDR2 SYDVKM. This CDR3 is built from 15 residues. With V trimmed by 5 bases and J by 7 bases, 11 bases remained unmatched. The CDR3 region is CASSPTSDSANIQYF. CDR3 in DNA: TGTGCCAGCAGTCCTACTAGCGATTCAGCGAACATTCAGTACTTC.

The rearrangement joins TRBV6-4 to TRBJ2-3; TRBD2 aligns across 8 bases. The CDR3 runs 13 residues. The germline V gene encodes CDR1 MRHNA and CDR2 SNTAGT. V was pared by 6 bases and J by 2 bases, with 1 base of the junction left unmatched. CDR3: CASSGGATDTQYF. CDR3 in DNA: TGTGCCAGCAGCGGGGGGGCCACAGATACGCAGTATTTT.

The CDR3: CASRGTGVSEQYF. CDR3 nucleotides: TGTGCCAGTAGGGGGACAGGGGTAAGCGAGCAGTACTTC. The J gene is TRBJ2-7, the V gene TRBV19; 10 bases agree with TRBD1. The ends lost 6 bases at V and 6 bases at J; junction bases unmatched: 5. The CDR3 covers 13 residues. Germline V gene sequence: CDR1 LNHDA, CDR2 SQIVND (reference sequence).

The gene calls are TRBV9 and TRBJ2-5; 11 positions agree with TRBD2. This CDR3 is built from 15 residues. With V trimmed by 6 bases and J by 0 bases, 4 bases remained unmatched. Germline V gene sequence: CDR1 SGDLS, CDR2 YYNGEE. The CDR3: CASTPSGGYQETQYF. The CDR3 nucleotides are TGTGCCAGCACCCCTAGCGGGGGGTACCAAGAGACCCAGTACTTC.

Points on this clone: Germline and junction disagree at one end, which may indicate a read error. The CDR3 reads CASSSGTRTGQETQYF. The CDR3 DNA reads as TGTGCTAGCAGTTCTGGGACGAGGACGGGTCAAGAGACCCAGTACTTC. The chain is built from TRBV7-7 and TRBJ2-5, with D perhaps matching TRBD1 or TRBD2 (5 bases each). CDR1 is SSHAT and CDR2 is FNYEAQ in the germline V gene (reference sequence). The CDR3 spans 16 residues.

V and J are TRBV7-2 and TRBJ2-1; 10 bases match TRBD2. CDR3 size: 15 residues. The ends lost 5 bases at V and 0 bases at J; junction bases unmatched: 1. Looked up from germline, CDR1 is SGHTA and CDR2 is FQGNSA. CDR3 sequence reads: CASSQRGGSYNEQFF. Here the CDR3 DNA reads TGTGCCAGCAGCCAGCGGGGGGGCTCCTACAATGAGCAGTTCTTC.

This clone has more than one count but fewer than ten. The J gene is TRBJ1-2, the V gene TRBV7-2; a weak D match, TRBD1 (5 bases). Trimming cost V 0 bases and J 4 bases, with 12 bases left between them. This CDR3 has 15 residues. Germline lookup yields CDR1 SGHTA and CDR2 FQGNSA. CDR3 amino acids: CASSLAEGLGYGYTF. The CDR3 bases are TGTGCCAGCAGCTTAGCGGAGGGGCTTGGCTATGGCTACACCTTC. Full variable domain (missing parts from reference TRBV7-2 and TRBJ1-2): GAGVSQSPSNKVTEKGKDVELRCDPISGHTALYWYRQSLGQGLEFLIYFQGNSAPDKSGLPSDRFSAERTGGSVSTLTIQRTQQEDSAVYLCASSLAEGLGYGYTFGSGTRLTVV.

The chain recombines TRBV9 with TRBJ2-3; maybe TRBD2 (5 bases). The CDR3 covers 16 residues. Trimming left V 0 bases short and J 1 base short, with 12 bases between. Looked up from germline, CDR1 is SGDLS and CDR2 is YYNGEE. This CDR3 reads CASSVGVGAGTDTQYF. CDR3 nucleotides: TGTGCCAGCAGCGTAGGGGTGGGAGCCGGCACAGATACGCAGTATTTT.

This clone was detected once. At one boundary the junction diverges from the germline segment, which might be a read error. The chain has TRBV4-3 and TRBJ2-7; 9 bases are a match to TRBD1. Germline lookup yields CDR1 LGHNA and CDR2 YSLEER. There are 14 residues in the CDR3. The CDR3 loop is CASSKEGQGGEQYF. DNA for the CDR3: TGCGCCAGCAGCAAAGAGGGACAGGGTGGCGAGCAGTACTTC.

V and J are TRBV15 and TRBJ1-2; no clear D. This CDR3 has 14 amino acids. The germline V and J ends were trimmed by 1 base and 1 base, with 7 bases remaining between them. From germline, CDR1 is LNHNV and CDR2 YYDKDF (reference sequence). The CDR3 nucleotides are TGTGCCACCAGCAGAGGGCGGATTAACTATGGCTACACCTTC. Its protein product is CATSRGRINYGYTF. Looking up the rest from reference TRBV15 and TRBJ1-2 gives the full variable domain: DAMVIQNPRYQVTQFGKPVTLSCSQTLNHNVMYWYQQKSSQAPKLLFHYYDKDFNNEADTPDNFQSRRPNTSFCFLDIRSPGLGDTAMYLCATSRGRINYGYTFGSGTRLTVV.

The DNA of the CDR3 is TGTGCCAGCTCACCTGTCGCTAGCGCGCTCCCCACAGATACGCAGTATTTT. It is translated as CASSPVASALPTDTQYF. This chain links TRBV18 with TRBJ2-3, with a weak D call TRBD2 (6 bases). Trimming stripped 3 bases from V and 2 bases from J, with 18 bases between. CDR3 length: 17 residues. Germline lookup yields CDR1 KGHSH and CDR2 LQKENI.

The chain employs TRBV5-6 and TRBJ2-1; the D gene is possibly TRBD1 (6 bases). The CDR3 has 14 amino acids. V was pared by 0 bases and J by 7 bases, with 11 bases between. Looked up from germline, CDR1 is SGHDT and CDR2 is YYEEEE. The CDR3 DNA reads as TGTGCCAGCAGCTTGGGGGGGCCGGTGAATGAGCAGTTCTTC. Its translation is CASSLGGPVNEQFF.

The chain is built from TRBV6-5 and TRBJ2-5; TRBD1 agrees at 7 bases. V was pared by 0 bases and J by 5 bases, with 9 bases of the junction left unmatched. The CDR3 contains 16 residues. Germline CDR1 MNHEY, CDR2 SVGAGI. In DNA, the CDR3 is TGTGCCAGCAGTTACTCGACAGGGACCTCCGGGGAGACCCAGTACTTC. Amino acids: CASSYSTGTSGETQYF.

The sample holds a few counts of this clone. The identical CDR3 is also encoded by other nucleotide sequences in the sample. CDR3 in DNA: TGTGCCAGCAGCCGGAGCAATCAGCCCCAGCATTTT. It encodes CASSRSNQPQHF. This chain joins TRBV6-2 or TRBV6-3 and TRBJ1-5; no definite D call. Germline V gene lookup returns CDR1 MNHEY and CDR2 SVGEGT. Deletions cut 6 bases from V and 1 base from J, with 4 bases between. The CDR3 spans 12 residues.